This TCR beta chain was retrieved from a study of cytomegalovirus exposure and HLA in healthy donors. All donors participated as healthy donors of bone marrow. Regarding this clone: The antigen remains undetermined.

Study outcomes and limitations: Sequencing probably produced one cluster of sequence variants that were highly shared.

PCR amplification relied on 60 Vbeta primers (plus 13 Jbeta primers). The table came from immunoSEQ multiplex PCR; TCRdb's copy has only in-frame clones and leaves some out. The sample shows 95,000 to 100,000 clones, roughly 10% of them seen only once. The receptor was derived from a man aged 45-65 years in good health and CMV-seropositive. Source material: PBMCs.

CDR3 nucleotide sequence: TGTGCCAGCAGCTCTGCGGGCTACAATGAGCAGTTCTTC. Protein: CASSSAGYNEQFF. The genes are TRBV11-3 and TRBJ2-1, with TRBD2 as a possible D gene (5 bases). Deletions cut 4 bases from V and 3 bases from J, with 7 bases between. Looked up from germline, CDR1 is SGHNT and CDR2 is YENEEA. There are 13 residues in the CDR3.